What follows are 16 T cell receptor beta chains derived from one specimen sequenced in a study of OX40 agonist ivuxolimab in advanced cancers. Sequencing was performed with immunoSEQ multiplex PCR; in TCRdb, only in-frame clones are kept and a portion is missing. This sample has about 73,000 clones; around nine tenths occur once, and the top ten carry 0.45% to 0.55%. The sample consisted of CD4+ or CD8+ T cells sorted from blood, taken in a trial of the OX40 agonist ivuxolimab. Receptor source: an adult with an advanced solid tumor such as melanoma, head and neck, liver or kidney cancer.

V is TRBV9 and J is TRBJ2-7; maybe TRBD2 (6 bases). There are 16 residues in the CDR3. Germline loops: CDR1 SGDLS, CDR2 YYNGEE. The V gene lost 4 bases and the J gene lost 7 bases, with 24 bases spanning the gap. The CDR3 sequence: CASSPPGGTAMREQYF. The CDR3, as DNA: TGTGCCAGCAGCCCACCAGGCGGGACCGCAATGAGGGAGCAGTACTTC.

The rearrangement uses TRBV28 and TRBJ1-5, with D unclear. CDR1 is MDHEN and CDR2 is SYDVKM in the germline V gene. The V and J ends lost 7 bases and 1 base respectively, with 14 bases between them. This CDR3 is 15 amino acids long. The DNA of the CDR3 is TGTGCCAGCACCCCCTCACATGGGAGCAATCAGCCCCAGCATTTT. This gives the protein CASTPSHGSNQPQHF.

The rearrangement uses TRBV5-4 and TRBJ1-1, with TRBD1 identical over 12 bases. Germline trimming cut 4 bases from V and 4 bases from J; bases unmatched to any gene: 8. CDR1 SGHNT and CDR2 YYREEE come from the germline V gene (reference sequence). The CDR3 length is 16 residues. CDR3: CASSRGQGARVTEAFF. The CDR3 nucleotides are TGTGCCAGCAGCCGGGGACAGGGGGCGCGAGTCACTGAAGCTTTCTTT.

The chain recombines TRBV18 with TRBJ2-5, with 8 positions matching TRBD1. Trimming took 2 bases from V and 2 from J; bases not matched to a gene: 4. The CDR3 has 15 amino acids. Germline assignment: CDR1 KGHSH and CDR2 LQKENI. The CDR3 DNA sequence: TGTGCCAGCTCACCAAGGACAGGGATTCAAGAGACCCAGTACTTC. It translates to CASSPRTGIQETQYF.

The J gene is TRBJ2-5, the V gene TRBV4-1; D is possibly TRBD2 (6 bases). The V gene lost 2 bases and the J gene lost 1 base, with 14 bases spanning the gap. The CDR3 runs 16 residues. Germline loops: CDR1 MGHRA, CDR2 YSYEKL. The CDR3 DNA reads as TGCGCCAGCAGCCAAAATGGAGGGAGGATCCAAGAGACCCAGTACTTC. This encodes CASSQNGGRIQETQYF.

The rearrangement links TRBV11-2 to TRBJ2-7, with D possibly matching TRBD1 (5 bases). Per the germline V gene, CDR1 is SGHAT and CDR2 is FQNNGV. The CDR3 runs to 16 residues. V was shortened by 5 bases and J by 1 base, with 18 bases between the two germline ends. CDR3 region: CASSPRLTDRSYEQYF. The CDR3 region has the DNA TGTGCCAGCAGCCCCCGTCTTACCGACAGATCCTACGAGCAGTACTTC.

The chain recombines TRBV4-2 with TRBJ1-2, with D tentatively TRBD1 (6 bases). The germline gives CDR1 LGHNA, CDR2 YNFKEQ. CDR3 length: 13 residues. The V end was cut by 5 bases, the J end by 4 bases, with 11 bases between. For the CDR3, the DNA is TGTGCCAGCAGCGCCGGGACATCCTATGGCTACACCTTC. Its translation: CASSAGTSYGYTF.

The chain uses TRBV5-4 and TRBJ2-7; TRBD1 agrees at 7 bases. CDR3 length equals 13 residues. Germline V gives CDR1 SGHNT, CDR2 YYREEE (reference sequence). The trim removed 2 bases at V and 5 bases at J, leaving 4 bases unmatched. DNA of the CDR3: TGTGCCAGCAGCTTACAGGGGTCCCACGAGCAGTACTTC. Residues: CASSLQGSHEQYF. Full variable domain (outside the CDR3, taken from reference TRBV5-4 and TRBJ2-7): ETGVTQSPTHLIKTRGQQVTLRCSSQSGHNTVSWYQQALGQGPQFIFQYYREEENGRGNFPPRFSGLQFPNYSSELNVNALELDDSALYLCASSLQGSHEQYFGPGTRLTVT.

The chain recombines TRBV9 with TRBJ2-7, with 11 nucleotides matching TRBD2. CDR1 is SGDLS and CDR2 is YYNGEE in the germline V gene. The length of the CDR3 is 15 residues. With 4 bases clipped from V and 3 bases from J, the junction kept 6 bases outside the gene matches. This CDR3 is CASSPRLAGNYEQYF. The CDR3 nucleotides are TGTGCCAGCAGCCCCCGACTAGCGGGAAACTACGAGCAGTACTTC.

The gene calls are TRBV6-1 and TRBJ1-2, with unresolved D. Per the germline V gene, CDR1 is MNHNS and CDR2 is SASEGT. V was cut by 5 bases and J by 3 bases, with 10 bases left in between. The CDR3 is made up of 13 amino acids. For the CDR3, the DNA is TGTGCCAGCAGTACGACGGATTACTATGGCTACACCTTC. It encodes CASSTTDYYGYTF.

In nucleotides, the CDR3 is TGCAGCGTTGAAGATCGATGGGCTGAAGCTTTCTTT. The encoded protein is CSVEDRWAEAFF. The chain carries TRBV29-1 and TRBJ1-1; D remains ambiguous. Germline CDR1 SQVTM, CDR2 ANQGSEA. This CDR3 region has 12 residues. V lost 0 bases and J lost 6, with 8 bases in between.

This clone showed up just once. The chain employs TRBV4-3 and TRBJ2-7; no reliable D call. CDR1 LGHNA and CDR2 YSLEER come from the germline V gene. CDR3 length: 14 residues. The V end lost 2 bases, the J end lost 0 bases, and 8 bases lay between the germline ends. DNA for the CDR3: TGCGCCAGCAGCCAATCGTGGAACTCCTACGAGCAGTACTTC. Protein sequence: CASSQSWNSYEQYF.

The chain links TRBV19 to TRBJ2-7, with D tentatively TRBD1 or TRBD2 (5 bases each). The germline V gene encodes CDR1 LNHDA and CDR2 SQIVND (reference sequence). The CDR3 is 15 residues long. V lost 3 bases and J lost 0, with 12 bases in between. The CDR3 DNA follows: TGTGCCAGTAGTATCCGGGACGTGAGCTCCTACGAGCAGTACTTC. It yields the protein CASSIRDVSSYEQYF.

This rearrangement joins TRBV1 to TRBJ2-5; the table's D call, TRBD1, has no DNA check behind it. TRBV1 counts as a pseudogene. The CDR3 sequence is 17 residues long. This chain's CDR3 is CTSSQWRWDTHQETQYF. CDR3 nucleotide sequence: TGCACCAGCAGCCAATGGCGTTGGGACACACACCAAGAGACCCAGTACTTC.

J is TRBJ1-2 and V is TRBV6-5, with D possibly matching TRBD1 (5 bases). This CDR3 has 15 residues. Trimming shortened V by 0 bases and J by 7 bases, and 15 bases separated the two germline ends. Germline V CDR1 and CDR2: MNHEY, SVGAGI. The CDR3 sequence is CASSYSRLGASGYTF. Here the CDR3 DNA reads TGTGCCAGCAGTTACTCGAGGTTAGGGGCCAGTGGCTACACCTTC.

This sequence joins TRBV7-3 and TRBJ2-1, with a weak D call TRBD2 (7 bases). Germline-derived CDR1 and CDR2 are SGHTA and FQGTGA. The CDR3 runs 14 residues. Trimming cost V 5 bases and J 7 bases, with 15 bases left between them. The CDR3 here is CASSRGGGANEQFF. The DNA for the CDR3 is TGTGCCAGCAGCCGCGGGGGCGGGGCGAATGAGCAGTTCTTC.